The 14 T cell receptor beta chains below were found in one sample sequenced in a study of cytomegalovirus exposure and HLA in healthy donors. PCR was performed using 60 Vbeta and 13 Jbeta primers. This table comes from immunoSEQ multiplex PCR, and its TCRdb copy is limited to in-frame clones, with some not included. The sample lists 160,000 or so clones, less than 80% occurring once. The sequenced sample consisted of PBMCs. The receptors stem from a woman aged 40 to 50 in good health and CMV-seronegative.

The chain links TRBV18 to TRBJ2-1, with 10 nucleotides matching TRBD2. The CDR3 has 17 amino acids. In germline, CDR1 is KGHSH, CDR2 LQKENI. J gave up 4 bases and V 2 bases, and 8 bases lay outside the gene matches. DNA for the CDR3: TGTGCCAGCTCACCATCACTAGCGGGATCGACATACAATGAGCAGTTCTTC. As protein: CASSPSLAGSTYNEQFF.

V is TRBV5-5 and J is TRBJ1-5; D is unresolved. Germline V gives CDR1 SGHKS, CDR2 YYEKEE (reference sequence). This CDR3 has 15 amino acids. With 2 bases removed from V and 6 bases from J, the gap between germline ends came to 15 bases. CDR3 region: CASSFMAGRVQPQHF. For the CDR3, the DNA is TGTGCCAGCAGCTTCATGGCGGGGAGGGTTCAGCCCCAGCATTTT. The full variable domain, in which reference TRBV5-5 and TRBJ1-5 provide the parts outside the CDR3, is DAGVTQSPTHLIKTRGQQVTLRCSPISGHKSVSWYQQVLGQGPQFIFQYYEKEERGRGNFPDRFSARQFPNYSSELNVNALLLGDSALYLCASSFMAGRVQPQHFGDGTRLSIL.

The chain carries TRBV9 and TRBJ2-3, with 9 bases fitting TRBD1. Germline trimming cut 5 bases from V and 4 bases from J; bases unmatched to any gene: 8. The CDR3 length is 15 residues. CDR1 SGDLS and CDR2 YYNGEE come from the germline V gene. The CDR3 is CASSAQGAVADTQYF. CDR3 coding DNA: TGTGCCAGCAGTGCACAGGGGGCGGTTGCAGATACGCAGTATTTT.

This sequence joins TRBV7-8 and TRBJ2-5, with 7 bases matching TRBD2. The assigned J gene may be wrong: the sequence end matches TRBJ2-7 better. Germline V gives CDR1 SGHVS, CDR2 FQNEAQ. The CDR3 loop spans 17 amino acids. CDR3 DNA sequence: TGTGCCAGCAGCTTTAGAGATAGCGGGTTTAGCTCCTACGAGCAGTACTTC. It encodes CASSFRDSGFSSYEQYF.

The chain's CDR3 is CASKERGTSCIHTF. Written as DNA, the CDR3 is TGTGCCAGCAAGGAAAGGGGGACAAGTTGTATCCACACCTTC. The chain joins TRBV6-5 to TRBJ1-2, with a tentative D call TRBD1 (6 bases). V dropped 7 bases and J dropped 12 bases, with 24 bases sitting between them. This CDR3 comprises 14 residues. Germline assignment: CDR1 MNHEY and CDR2 SVGAGI.

The sample holds a few counts of this clone. This chain uses TRBV30 with TRBJ1-6; D is perhaps TRBD1 (6 bases). With 3 bases removed from V and 8 bases from J, the gap between germline ends came to 11 bases. The CDR3 loop spans 13 amino acids. Germline-derived CDR1 and CDR2 are GTSNPN and SVGIG (reference sequence). Here the CDR3 reads CAWRVGGYSPLHF. The DNA for the CDR3 is TGTGCCTGGAGGGTAGGGGGTTATTCACCCCTCCACTTT.

The V and J genes are TRBV6-5 and TRBJ2-3; D ambiguous. Germline loops: CDR1 MNHEY, CDR2 SVGAGI. The CDR3 covers 14 residues. V was cut by 6 bases and J by 1 base, with 11 bases left in between. CDR3 region: CASRLAGRTDTQYF. The CDR3 region has the DNA TGTGCCAGCAGACTGGCAGGCCGCACAGATACGCAGTATTTT.

V is TRBV7-8 and J is TRBJ2-7; no reliable D call. Germline values: CDR1 SGHVS, CDR2 FQNEAQ. Deletions cut 1 base from V and 8 bases from J, with 9 bases between. The CDR3 extends over 12 amino acids. CDR3 DNA sequence: TGTGCCAGCAGCTTAGAAAATTTCAAGCAGTACTTC. Protein product: CASSLENFKQYF. The full variable domain, in which reference TRBV7-8 and TRBJ2-7 provide the parts outside the CDR3, is GAGVSQSPRYKVAKRGQDVALRCDPISGHVSLFWYQQALGQGPEFLTYFQNEAQLDKSGLPSDRFFAERPEGSVSTLKIQRTQQEDSAVYLCASSLENFKQYFGPGTRLTVT.

This sequence joins TRBV6-6 and TRBJ2-7; 7 nucleotides line up with TRBD2. Germline V CDR1 and CDR2: MNHNY, SVGAGI (reference sequence). Losses at the gene ends were 6 bases for V and 3 bases for J; bases not matched to a gene: 5. This CDR3 has 13 amino acids. The CDR3 bases are TGTGCCAGCAGCCCGGGGAGGGTCTACGAGCAGTACTTC. Its protein is CASSPGRVYEQYF.

J is TRBJ2-5 and V is TRBV7-3; D possibly corresponds to TRBD2 (7 bases). V gave up 1 base and J gave up 1 base, with 16 bases separating them. The germline V gene encodes CDR1 SGHTA and CDR2 FQGTGA. This CDR3 region has 17 residues. CDR3 nucleotide sequence: TGTGCCAGCAGCTTAAAGGGGGGGCGTCCCGGCCAAGAGACCCAGTACTTC. Protein product: CASSLKGGRPGQETQYF. The full variable domain, in which reference TRBV7-3 and TRBJ2-5 provide the parts outside the CDR3, is GAGVSQTPSNKVTEKGKYVELRCDPISGHTALYWYRQSLGQGPEFLIYFQGTGAADDSGLPNDRFFAVRPEGSVSTLKIQRTERGDSAVYLCASSLKGGRPGQETQYFGPGTRLLVL.

The chain combines TRBV29-1 with TRBJ2-3; a weak D match, TRBD2 (5 bases). The V end was cut by 4 bases, the J end by 4 bases, with 12 bases between. This CDR3 is built from 13 residues. Germline V lookup: CDR1 SQVTM, CDR2 ANQGSEA. CDR3 protein: CSVAALGADTQYF. The CDR3 region has the DNA TGCAGCGTTGCCGCGCTCGGGGCAGATACGCAGTATTTT.

The DNA for the CDR3 is TGTGCCAGCAGTGAAGCCTTGAGAGGGAGTAGCTCCTACAATGAGCAGTTCTTC. The encoded protein is CASSEALRGSSSYNEQFF. This rearrangement joins TRBV6-1 to TRBJ2-1, with D tentatively TRBD2 (5 bases). Trimming stripped 0 bases from V and 0 bases from J, with 15 bases between. This CDR3 has 18 amino acids. Per the germline V gene, CDR1 is MNHNS and CDR2 is SASEGT.

This chain uses TRBV5-1 with TRBJ1-2, with D possibly being TRBD1 (6 bases). The CDR3 runs to 14 residues. The germline V gene encodes CDR1 SGHRS and CDR2 YFSETQ. Trimming pared 0 bases from V and 4 bases from J, leaving 10 bases between. This chain's CDR3 is CASSLGQDVYGYTF. The CDR3 DNA reads as TGCGCCAGCAGCTTGGGACAGGACGTCTATGGCTACACCTTC.

This chain uses TRBV10-3 with TRBJ2-2; the match to TRBD1 covers 9 bases. The CDR3 runs to 15 residues. Trimming removed 6 bases from V and 4 bases from J; junction bases left unmatched: 6. Germline assignment: CDR1 ENHRY and CDR2 SYGVKD. The CDR3 spells CAISSDRGSTGELFF. DNA of the CDR3: TGTGCCATCAGCTCGGACAGGGGATCCACCGGGGAGCTGTTTTTT.